A single sample gave rise to the 14 T cell receptor beta chains below, sequenced in a study of T cell changes during pregnancy in multiple sclerosis. Sequencing was performed with immunoSEQ multiplex PCR; in TCRdb, only in-frame clones are kept and a portion is missing. The sample has about 93,000 clones; 90% to 95% are singletons. Sequenced material: peripheral blood, taken after pregnancy. The receptors here all came from a female donor in good health, enrolled as a control in a pregnancy study.

This clone was seen more than once but under ten times. The genes are TRBV7-2 and TRBJ2-5, with 9 nucleotides matching TRBD2. V lost 3 bases to trimming and J lost 3 bases; unmatched junction nucleotides: 2. Germline CDR1 is SGHTA and CDR2 is FQGNSA. The CDR3 runs 14 residues. This CDR3 is CASSFRGGEETQYF. In DNA form, the CDR3 reads TGTGCCAGCAGCTTTCGCGGGGGGGAAGAGACCCAGTACTTC.

This rearrangement joins TRBV18 to TRBJ2-2, with 7 bases lining up with TRBD1. The CDR3 totals 16 residues. Germline V gives CDR1 KGHSH, CDR2 LQKENI. Trimming cost V 3 bases and J 1 base; bases outside gene matches: 5. The CDR3 sequence is CASSPTGTENTGELFF. Here the CDR3 DNA reads TGTGCCAGCTCACCGACCGGGACAGAGAACACCGGGGAGCTGTTTTTT.

The chain joins TRBV28 to TRBJ2-3; 16 nucleotides agree with TRBD2. The CDR3 loop spans 18 amino acids. Germline V gives CDR1 MDHEN, CDR2 SYDVKM. V was pared by 4 bases and J by 2 bases, with 6 bases of the junction left unmatched. In DNA, the CDR3 is TGTGCCAGCAGTTCGTTGGGACTAGCGGGGGGGAACACAGATACGCAGTATTTT. Encoded protein: CASSSLGLAGGNTDTQYF.

The CDR3 nucleotides are TGTGCCAGCAGGACTCCCACTTACGAGCAGTACTTC. It translates to CASRTPTYEQYF. The chain has TRBV27 and TRBJ2-7; D uncertain. The CDR3 spans 12 residues. The germline V and J ends were trimmed by 6 bases and 4 bases, with 10 bases remaining between them. The germline CDR1 and CDR2 sequences are MNHEY and SMNVEV (reference sequence).

The rearrangement joins TRBV9 to TRBJ1-1; TRBD1 agrees at 8 bases. The CDR3 contains 16 residues. Germline CDR1 reads SGDLS; CDR2 reads YYNGEE. The junction had 8 bases not matched to a gene; V was cut back by 3 bases and J by 1 base. The CDR3 nucleotides are TGTGCCAGCAGCGCAGGGACAGGTAAGGGGAACACTGAAGCTTTCTTT. It translates to CASSAGTGKGNTEAFF.

The chain carries TRBV2 and TRBJ1-3; TRBD1 aligns across 9 bases. Germline V lookup: CDR1 SNHLY, CDR2 FYNNEI. The CDR3 extends over 15 amino acids. V shed 6 bases, J shed 0 bases, and the junction held 3 bases outside the gene matches. CDR3 coding DNA: TGTGCCAGCAGGTTGGACAGGGGCTCTGGAAACACCATATATTTT. This codes for CASRLDRGSGNTIYF.

CDR3 DNA sequence: TGCGCCAGCAGCCCCGACAGAGGCTATGGAAACACCATATATTTT. This codes for CASSPDRGYGNTIYF. V and J are TRBV4-3 and TRBJ1-3; the D gene is possibly TRBD1 (5 bases). Germline V gene sequence: CDR1 LGHNA, CDR2 YSLEER. This CDR3 contains 15 residues. V gave up 4 bases and J gave up 3 bases, with 13 bases separating them.

V and J are TRBV5-5 and TRBJ2-3, with D possibly TRBD1 on 5 matching bases. CDR3 length equals 16 residues. V was clipped by 5 bases and J by 0 bases, with 16 bases between them. Germline V gene data show CDR1 as SGHKS and CDR2 as YYEKEE (reference sequence). CDR3: CASSPRGTASTDTQYF. Written as DNA, the CDR3 is TGTGCCAGCAGTCCTAGGGGTACAGCTAGCACAGATACGCAGTATTTT.

With respect to this clone: The sample holds other DNA sequences that translate to the same CDR3. The chain is built from TRBV5-1 and TRBJ1-1; D not resolved. Germline values: CDR1 SGHRS, CDR2 YFSETQ. The CDR3 spans 13 residues. V was pared by 0 bases and J by 1 base, with 4 bases between. The CDR3 nucleotides are TGCGCCAGCAGCTTGGGCAGGAACACTGAAGCTTTCTTT. Protein product: CASSLGRNTEAFF. Looking up the rest from reference TRBV5-1 and TRBJ1-1 gives the full variable domain: KAGVTQTPRYLIKTRGQQVTLSCSPISGHRSVSWYQQTPGQGLQFLFEYFSETQRNKGNFPGRFSGRQFSNSRSEMNVSTLELGDSALYLCASSLGRNTEAFFGQGTRLTVV.

The chain has TRBV28 and TRBJ1-6, with a tentative D call TRBD1 (5 bases). The CDR3 totals 14 residues. Trimming stripped 8 bases from V and 5 bases from J, with 13 bases between. CDR1 and CDR2 (germline): MDHEN, SYDVKM. In DNA, the CDR3 is TGTGCCAGCCGGGGGGAACTCGATAATTCACCCCTCCACTTT. Protein sequence: CASRGELDNSPLHF.

Only a few counts were recorded for this clone. V is TRBV30 and J is TRBJ1-5; maybe TRBD1 (5 bases). Between the trimmed V and J ends, which lost 0 bases and 6 bases, there was a span of 12 bases. Germline V CDR1 and CDR2: GTSNPN, SVGIG (reference sequence). The CDR3 totals 14 residues. CDR3 sequence: CAWSVYGTSQPQHF. Here the CDR3 DNA reads TGTGCCTGGAGTGTGTACGGGACTTCTCAGCCCCAGCATTTT.

This chain links TRBV4-1 with TRBJ1-3; TRBD1 might be the D (6 bases). Trimming stripped 0 bases from V and 3 bases from J, with 9 bases between. Germline CDR1 is MGHRA and CDR2 is YSYEKL. The CDR3 spans 15 residues. In DNA form, the CDR3 reads TGCGCCAGCAGCCAAGATAGGGGGAATGGAAACACCATATATTTT. Translation: CASSQDRGNGNTIYF.

The V call is TRBV4-1, the J call TRBJ2-5; perhaps TRBD2 as D (6 bases). V lost 0 bases, J lost 5 bases, and 13 bases lay in between. Germline CDR1 is MGHRA and CDR2 is YSYEKL. The CDR3 consists of 15 residues. The CDR3 region is CASSQEGGAGETQYF. The CDR3 DNA reads as TGCGCCAGCAGCCAAGAAGGAGGGGCGGGGGAGACCCAGTACTTC.

The chain uses TRBV25-1 and TRBJ2-3; perhaps TRBD1 as D (6 bases). Germline V gene lookup returns CDR1 MGHDK and CDR2 SYGVNS. This CDR3 is 16 amino acids long. Trimming left V 2 bases short and J 4 bases short, with 16 bases between. The CDR3 reads CASSETFLRGPDTQYF. The CDR3 bases are TGTGCCAGCAGTGAAACCTTTCTCAGGGGTCCAGATACGCAGTATTTT.